What follows are 18 T cell receptor beta chains derived from one specimen sequenced in a study of cytomegalovirus exposure and HLA in healthy donors. Primers included in the PCR were 60 Vbeta and 13 Jbeta primers. Sequenced by immunoSEQ multiplex PCR; TCRdb stores in-frame clones only, minus some. The sample lists about 100,000 clones, approximately 73% occurring once. Source material: PBMCs. Receptors originate from a woman aged 45-65 years in good health and CMV-seropositive.

V usage is TRBV5-1 and J usage is TRBJ2-1, with 8 nucleotides matching TRBD2. V shed 0 bases and J 6 bases; nucleotides not matched to a gene: 5. This CDR3 is built from 15 residues. The V gene's germline CDR1 is SGHRS and CDR2 YFSETQ. The CDR3 is CASSLGTSKSNEQFF. The CDR3 region has the DNA TGCGCCAGCAGCTTGGGGACTAGCAAAAGCAATGAGCAGTTCTTC.

The chain uses TRBV19 and TRBJ1-2, with TRBD1 matching 7 bases. Losses at the gene ends were 7 bases for V and 4 bases for J; bases not matched to a gene: 6. The germline CDR1 and CDR2 sequences are LNHDA and SQIVND (reference sequence). The CDR3 is made up of 13 amino acids. The CDR3: CASNTGTAYGYTF. DNA of the CDR3: TGTGCCAGTAATACCGGGACAGCCTATGGCTACACCTTC.

The gene calls are TRBV5-8 and TRBJ2-7; 8 nucleotides align to TRBD1. There are 15 residues in the CDR3. V dropped 4 bases and J dropped 2; count of bases not matched to a gene: 8. The germline V gene has CDR1 SGHTS and CDR2 YDEGEE. The chain's CDR3 is CASSTYQGAPYEQYF. As DNA, the CDR3 is TGTGCCAGCAGCACGTACCAGGGGGCCCCCTACGAGCAGTACTTC.

This sequence joins TRBV5-4 and TRBJ2-7; TRBD1 is a possible D gene (6 bases). Per germline, CDR1 SGHNT and CDR2 YYREEE (reference sequence). The CDR3 sequence is 14 residues long. V was clipped by 4 bases and J by 3 bases, with 14 bases between them. The CDR3 reads CASSPRDNFYEQYF. The CDR3 coding sequence is TGTGCCAGCAGCCCCCGGGACAACTTCTACGAGCAGTACTTC.

This chain joins TRBV6-4 and TRBJ2-2; D uncertain. This CDR3 has 14 residues. The germline V and J ends were trimmed by 10 bases and 3 bases, with 15 bases remaining between them. The V gene's germline CDR1 is MRHNA and CDR2 SNTAGT. The CDR3 DNA is TGTGCCACAAGAGTCTTCGGTCACACCGGGGAGCTGTTTTTT. Translating gives CATRVFGHTGELFF.

The J gene is TRBJ1-2, the V gene TRBV2; 7 nucleotides agree with TRBD1. The CDR3 has 16 residues. From germline, CDR1 is SNHLY and CDR2 FYNNEI. V gave up 6 bases and J gave up 3 bases; unmatched junction bases: 13. Here the CDR3 reads CASSSSEGAGDYGYTF. In DNA, the CDR3 is TGTGCCAGCAGCTCGAGCGAGGGGGCGGGTGACTATGGCTACACCTTC.

J is TRBJ2-2 and V is TRBV2; 7 positions match TRBD2. Looked up from germline, CDR1 is SNHLY and CDR2 is FYNNEI. V lost 6 bases and J lost 4; bases outside the gene matches: 8. The CDR3 extends over 15 amino acids. CDR3 protein: CASRGSGYLTGELFF. The CDR3 nucleotides read TGTGCCAGCAGGGGTAGCGGGTACCTCACCGGGGAGCTGTTTTTT.

The V call is TRBV7-9, the J call TRBJ1-2, with D possibly TRBD1 on 6 matching bases. Germline CDR1 is SEHNR and CDR2 is FQNEAQ (reference sequence). CDR3 size: 17 residues. Trimming took 4 bases from V and 6 from J, leaving 24 bases between them. CDR3: CASSSTSGGARLNGYTF. The CDR3 coding sequence is TGTGCCAGCAGCTCCACCTCCGGGGGGGCCAGGCTGAATGGCTACACCTTC. The whole variable domain, filled in from reference TRBV7-9 and TRBJ1-2, reads DTGVSQNPRHKITKRGQNVTFRCDPISEHNRLYWYRQTLGQGPEFLTYFQNEAQLEKSRLLSDRFSAERPKGSFSTLEIQRTEQGDSAMYLCASSSTSGGARLNGYTFGSGTRLTVV.

CDR3 DNA: TGTGCCAGCAGTTTCTTTGTCGGACAGCTCTACGAGCAGTACTTC. It translates to CASSFFVGQLYEQYF. The chain couples TRBV6-6 to TRBJ2-7, with D perhaps TRBD1 (6 bases). The germline CDR1 and CDR2 sequences are MNHNY and SVGAGI (reference sequence). CDR3 size: 15 residues. V gave up 4 bases and J gave up 3 bases, with 16 bases separating them.

Comments on this clone: This same CDR3 is encoded by further DNA sequences in the sample. V usage is TRBV6-5 and J usage is TRBJ1-5; 7 bases match TRBD1. The J segment lost 0 bases and the V segment lost 4 bases, leaving 6 bases of the junction unmatched. The V gene's germline CDR1 is MNHEY and CDR2 SVGAGI. There are 16 residues in the CDR3. The CDR3 reads CASSSGGPYSNQPQHF. Here the CDR3 DNA reads TGTGCCAGCAGTTCAGGGGGACCTTATAGCAATCAGCCCCAGCATTTT.

This clone was seen a single time. The V and J genes are TRBV18 and TRBJ1-1; D is uncertain. The CDR3 runs 14 residues. Germline values: CDR1 KGHSH, CDR2 LQKENI. Trimming removed 2 bases from V and 1 base from J, with 8 bases in between. The CDR3 region is CASSPAGKNTEAFF. CDR3 DNA: TGTGCCAGCTCACCAGCAGGAAAGAACACTGAAGCTTTCTTT.

The chain links TRBV5-4 to TRBJ1-1; D is ambiguous. Germline V CDR1 and CDR2: SGHNT, YYREEE (reference sequence). V was cut by 3 bases and J by 5 bases, with 20 bases left in between. This CDR3 has 16 residues. CDR3 region: CASSSTSWRAETEAFF. CDR3 bases: TGTGCCAGCAGCTCCACGTCGTGGAGGGCGGAAACTGAAGCTTTCTTT.

J is TRBJ2-3 and V is TRBV5-6; no clear D gene. Germline CDR1 is SGHDT and CDR2 is YYEEEE. V lost 0 bases, J lost 0 bases, and 8 bases lay in between. CDR3 length equals 15 residues. CDR3 bases: TGTGCCAGCAGCTTGGGTGGGCATAGCACAGATACGCAGTATTTT. Translated: CASSLGGHSTDTQYF.

This clone was picked up a small number of times. CDR3 coding DNA: TGTGCCAGCAGCCCGACAGGGCTCTCTGGAAACACCATATATTTT. Protein sequence: CASSPTGLSGNTIYF. The chain has TRBV6-1 and TRBJ1-3; 7 positions match TRBD1. CDR1 and CDR2 from the germline V gene are MNHNS and SASEGT. CDR3 length: 15 amino acids. After removal of 6 bases from V and 0 bases from J, the junction contained 5 bases not matched to a gene.

The CDR3 loop reads CASSILDGGNYEQYF. CDR3 nucleotides: TGTGCCAGTAGTATATTAGATGGGGGGAACTACGAGCAGTACTTC. The V gene is TRBV19, the J gene TRBJ2-7; perhaps TRBD2 as D (6 bases). The CDR3 contains 15 residues. The V end was cut by 2 bases, the J end by 3 bases, with 14 bases between. The germline gives CDR1 LNHDA, CDR2 SQIVND (reference sequence).

The chain recombines TRBV29-1 with TRBJ2-7; 7 bases are a match to TRBD1. CDR3 length: 14 amino acids. The V gene's germline CDR1 is SQVTM and CDR2 ANQGSEA. Germline trimming cut 2 bases from V and 5 bases from J; bases unmatched to any gene: 9. CDR3 DNA sequence: TGCAGCGTTGAAATACAGGGGCGTCTAAACGAGCAGTACTTC. Translating it yields CSVEIQGRLNEQYF.

The chain employs TRBV5-6 and TRBJ1-5, with a possible D match to TRBD1 (5 bases). CDR3 length equals 14 residues. The germline V gene has CDR1 SGHDT and CDR2 YYEEEE. With 0 bases removed from V and 7 bases from J, the gap between germline ends came to 11 bases. The CDR3, as DNA: TGTGCCAGCAGCTTGGGGGGGGGAAGCCAGCCCCAGCATTTT. Amino acids: CASSLGGGSQPQHF.

The genes are TRBV7-9 and TRBJ1-1; D is possibly TRBD1 (6 bases). This CDR3 has 16 residues. V was shortened by 6 bases and J by 6 bases, with 23 bases between the two germline ends. Per the germline V gene, CDR1 is SEHNR and CDR2 is FQNEAQ (reference sequence). The CDR3 is CASSQFTGKAEAEAFF. CDR3 DNA sequence: TGTGCCAGCAGTCAATTCACAGGGAAGGCGGAGGCTGAAGCTTTCTTT.